One and the same sample provided the 30 T cell receptor beta chains below, sequenced in a study of neoadjuvant anti-PD-1 for oral cavity cancer. TCRdb keeps only in-frame clones here, not all; method: immunoSEQ multiplex PCR. The sample yields 15,000 to 20,000 clones, under 70% seen once. Source: PBMCs, taken before nivolumab (anti-PD-1) treatment. These receptors all come from a person aged 35-79 years with oral cavity squamous cell carcinoma.

The chain employs TRBV10-1 and TRBJ2-2; D might be TRBD1 (6 bases). The CDR3 spans 13 residues. Looked up from germline, CDR1 is WNHNN and CDR2 is SYGVQD (reference sequence). Deletions cut 6 bases from V and 5 bases from J, with 10 bases between. In nucleotides, the CDR3 is TGCGCCAGCAGGCGACAGGCGACCGGGGAGCTGTTTTTT. Protein product: CASRRQATGELFF.

V is TRBV11-3 and J is TRBJ2-2, with D unclear. CDR3 length equals 14 residues. V lost 6 bases, J lost 4 bases, and 12 bases lay in between. Germline CDR1 is SGHNT and CDR2 is YENEEA. The CDR3 coding sequence is TGTGCCAGCAGTACTACTCTGCTCACCGGGGAGCTGTTTTTT. It translates to CASSTTLLTGELFF.

The rearrangement joins TRBV27 to TRBJ2-1; TRBD2 agrees at 14 bases. CDR1 is MNHEY and CDR2 is SMNVEV in the germline V gene (reference sequence). The CDR3 spans 17 residues. V trimming: 5 bases; J trimming: 2 bases; junction bases outside the gene matches: 5. CDR3 region: CASSPWTSGGTYNEQFF. In DNA, the CDR3 is TGTGCCAGCAGTCCTTGGACTAGCGGGGGGACCTACAATGAGCAGTTCTTC.

The genes are TRBV6-5 and TRBJ2-7; D perhaps matches TRBD1 (6 bases). From germline, CDR1 is MNHEY and CDR2 SVGAGI. The CDR3 spans 14 residues. The V end was cut by 4 bases, the J end by 7 bases, with 17 bases between. This chain's CDR3 is CASSLSTGLGEQYF. DNA for the CDR3: TGTGCCAGCAGTTTAAGTACAGGGCTAGGGGAGCAGTACTTC.

CDR3 sequence: CASSALDSVNTEAFF. DNA for the CDR3: TGTGCCAGCAGTGCACTCGACAGCGTGAACACTGAAGCTTTCTTT. The chain employs TRBV6-1 and TRBJ1-1, with D possibly TRBD1 on 5 matching bases. Deletions cut 4 bases from V and 0 bases from J, with 12 bases between. Germline V gene data show CDR1 as MNHNS and CDR2 as SASEGT. The CDR3 contains 15 residues.

This clone was observed once. This rearrangement joins TRBV30 to TRBJ2-7, with unresolved D. Looked up from germline, CDR1 is GTSNPN and CDR2 is SVGIG (reference sequence). This CDR3 has 11 residues. The V end lost 0 bases, the J end lost 4 bases, and 4 bases lay between the germline ends. CDR3 in amino acids: CAWSVSYEQYF. The CDR3 nucleotides are TGTGCCTGGAGTGTTAGTTACGAGCAGTACTTC.

V and J are TRBV4-1 and TRBJ2-7, with TRBD2 as a possible D gene (6 bases). V shed 1 base and J shed 3 bases, with 22 bases lying between them. CDR1 MGHRA and CDR2 YSYEKL come from the germline V gene. CDR3 length: 18 amino acids. In nucleotides, the CDR3 is TGCGCCAGCAGCCAAGGAGGCCCCGGGTTGGAGGGCAGCTACGAGCAGTACTTC. Protein sequence: CASSQGGPGLEGSYEQYF.

This clone was observed a single time. The genes are TRBV2 and TRBJ2-1; 10 bases line up with TRBD2. CDR1 and CDR2 from the germline V gene are SNHLY and FYNNEI. The CDR3 is 14 amino acids. After removal of 5 bases from V and 8 bases from J, the junction contained 6 bases not matched to a gene. Written as DNA, the CDR3 is TGTGCCAGCAGTCCGAGGACTAGCGGCCATGAGCAGTTCTTC. It encodes CASSPRTSGHEQFF.

V is TRBV5-1 and J is TRBJ2-1; 14 bases map to TRBD2. This CDR3 is 19 amino acids long. Looked up from germline, CDR1 is SGHRS and CDR2 is YFSETQ. V shed 2 bases and J 0 bases; nucleotides not matched to a gene: 7. CDR3 coding DNA: TGCGCCAGCAGCTTCAACGTAGGGACTAGCGGGAGCTCCTACAATGAGCAGTTCTTC. It specifies CASSFNVGTSGSSYNEQFF.

The genes are TRBV7-6 and TRBJ2-1, with TRBD2 identical over 12 bases. Losses at the gene ends were 5 bases for V and 9 bases for J; bases not matched to a gene: 8. The CDR3 contains 15 residues. Germline V gene lookup returns CDR1 SGHVS and CDR2 FNYEAQ. CDR3 residues: CASSPRLAGGGEQFF. DNA of the CDR3: TGTGCCAGCAGCCCACGGCTAGCGGGAGGGGGTGAGCAGTTCTTC.

This chain joins TRBV10-3 and TRBJ1-4, with D maybe TRBD1 (5 bases). The V gene's germline CDR1 is ENHRY and CDR2 SYGVKD. The CDR3 length is 15 residues. V gave up 3 bases and J gave up 4 bases, with 12 bases separating them. The DNA of the CDR3 is TGTGCCATCAGTGAATCAGGGATAGGTAATGAAAAACTGTTTTTT. This translates into CAISESGIGNEKLFF.

The V call is TRBV25-1, the J call TRBJ2-2; D not resolved. Germline V gives CDR1 MGHDK, CDR2 SYGVNS. V was shortened by 3 bases and J by 4 bases, with 15 bases between the two germline ends. This CDR3 spans 16 amino acids. CDR3 nucleotides: TGTGCCAGCAGTGATGATTCAGGCTGGGGCACCGGGGAGCTGTTTTTT. It specifies CASSDDSGWGTGELFF.

The gene calls are TRBV27 and TRBJ2-1; no firm D call. CDR1 MNHEY and CDR2 SMNVEV come from the germline V gene (reference sequence). V shed 3 bases and J shed 0 bases, with 6 bases lying between them. The CDR3 runs to 14 residues. CDR3 sequence (DNA): TGTGCCAGCAGTTTCCTCAGCTCCTACAATGAGCAGTTCTTC. This translates into CASSFLSSYNEQFF.

The chain joins TRBV28 to TRBJ2-7; a weak D match, TRBD2 (5 bases). V lost 6 bases and J 5 bases, leaving 17 bases between the germline ends. CDR3 length: 14 amino acids. CDR1 is MDHEN, CDR2 SYDVKM, per germline. CDR3 sequence (DNA): TGTGCCAGCAGCTTACCCCCGGGGTGGCACGAGCAGTACTTC. Translated, it gives CASSLPPGWHEQYF.

This clone has only a few counts. The V gene is TRBV13, the J gene TRBJ2-1, with 7 bases identical to TRBD2. V lost 4 bases to trimming and J lost 8 bases; unmatched junction nucleotides: 14. The length of the CDR3 is 16 residues. Germline loops: CDR1 PRHDT, CDR2 FYEKMQ (reference sequence). The CDR3 DNA is TGTGCCAGCAGCTCGGGAGTCACGGGGGAGGGTCATGAGCAGTTCTTC. Its protein product is CASSSGVTGEGHEQFF.

The chain links TRBV10-3 to TRBJ2-7, with D uncertain. Trimming removed 2 bases from V and 6 bases from J, with 8 bases in between. CDR1 is ENHRY and CDR2 is SYGVKD in the germline V gene. The CDR3 is 12 residues long. The CDR3 nucleotides are TGTGCCATCAGTGAGCAGGACCGCGAGCAGTACTTC. This translates into CAISEQDREQYF.

This clone was detected only a few times. This rearrangement joins TRBV7-6 to TRBJ2-3; TRBD1 aligns across 7 bases. The V gene's germline CDR1 is SGHVS and CDR2 FNYEAQ. This CDR3 spans 16 amino acids. V shed 4 bases, J shed 1 base, and the junction held 8 bases outside the gene matches. CDR3: CASSSPKGAGTDTQYF. Written as DNA, the CDR3 is TGTGCCAGCAGCTCGCCGAAGGGGGCGGGCACAGATACGCAGTATTTT.

The CDR3 DNA follows: TGTGCCAGCAGTACGACCGGGAGCTCCTACAATGAGCAGTTCTTC. Protein sequence: CASSTTGSSYNEQFF. The chain has TRBV6-6 and TRBJ2-1; D is perhaps TRBD2 (6 bases). Trimming cost V 5 bases and J 0 bases, with 11 bases left between them. The CDR3 is 15 amino acids. CDR1 is MNHNY, CDR2 SVGAGI, per germline (reference sequence).

The chain joins TRBV29-1 to TRBJ2-1, with D unclear. This CDR3 is built from 13 residues. Looked up from germline, CDR1 is SQVTM and CDR2 is ANQGSEA. Between the trimmed V and J ends, which lost 3 bases and 5 bases, there was a span of 11 bases. The CDR3 sequence is CSVDPRRNNEQFF. Here the CDR3 DNA reads TGCAGCGTTGATCCCCGCCGCAACAATGAGCAGTTCTTC.

CDR3 DNA: TGTGCCAGCAGCTTAGAGGAGGGCTACGAGCAGTACTTC. This translates into CASSLEEGYEQYF. The chain recombines TRBV7-2 with TRBJ2-7, with D maybe TRBD2 (6 bases). The V gene lost 1 base and the J gene lost 3 bases, with 7 bases spanning the gap. This CDR3 region has 13 residues. From germline, CDR1 is SGHTA and CDR2 FQGNSA.

J is TRBJ2-7 and V is TRBV7-9; D is ambiguous. The CDR3 is 15 residues long. From germline, CDR1 is SEHNR and CDR2 FQNEAQ (reference sequence). V was trimmed by 2 bases and J by 0 bases, leaving 11 bases between them. As DNA, the CDR3 is TGTGCCAGCAGCTTAAATACTCTGAGCTCCTACGAGCAGTACTTC. This gives the protein CASSLNTLSSYEQYF.

This chain joins TRBV9 and TRBJ1-1, with D possibly TRBD1 on 5 matching bases. Trimming pared 2 bases from V and 0 bases from J, leaving 11 bases between. CDR3 length: 15 residues. Germline CDR1 and CDR2: SGDLS and YYNGEE. CDR3: CASSVGAIMNTEAFF. The CDR3 nucleotides are TGTGCCAGCAGCGTCGGGGCTATTATGAACACTGAAGCTTTCTTT.

The chain recombines TRBV4-2 with TRBJ2-2, with 11 bases fitting TRBD2. J lost 5 bases, V lost 4 bases, and 6 bases had no gene match. The CDR3 length is 16 residues. CDR1 is LGHNA, CDR2 YNFKEQ, per germline. CDR3 amino acids: CASSPPSGRMTGELFF. The CDR3 DNA sequence: TGTGCCAGCAGCCCCCCTAGCGGGAGGATGACCGGGGAGCTGTTTTTT.

The V gene is TRBV11-2, the J gene TRBJ1-4; D unresolved. The germline CDR1 and CDR2 sequences are SGHAT and FQNNGV. CDR3 size: 14 residues. V was cut by 4 bases and J by 8 bases, with 14 bases left in between. CDR3 sequence (DNA): TGTGCCAGCAGCTCCTACGACGGCGGCGAAAAACTGTTTTTT. Encoded protein: CASSSYDGGEKLFF. Full variable domain (outside the CDR3, taken from reference TRBV11-2 and TRBJ1-4): EAGVAQSPRYKIIEKRQSVAFWCNPISGHATLYWYQQILGQGPKLLIQFQNNGVVDDSQLPKDRFSAERLKGVDSTLKIQPAKLEDSAVYLCASSSYDGGEKLFFGSGTQLSVL.

This chain uses TRBV6-5 with TRBJ1-3; D is perhaps TRBD1 (5 bases). The CDR3 has 13 amino acids. In germline, CDR1 is MNHEY, CDR2 SVGAGI. Trimming left V 8 bases short and J 2 bases short, with 10 bases between. The CDR3 region has the DNA TGTGCCAGCTCAGGCAGGGCTGGAAACACCATATATTTT. The encoded protein is CASSGRAGNTIYF.

V gene TRBV25-1 combines with J gene TRBJ2-1, with 10 nucleotides matching TRBD2. The CDR3 runs to 14 residues. The V and J ends lost 5 bases and 3 bases, in that order; junction bases with no gene match: 1. CDR1 and CDR2 (germline): MGHDK, SYGVNS. The CDR3 coding sequence is TGTGCCAGCAGTAGACTAGCGGGCTACAATGAGCAGTTCTTC. It yields the protein CASSRLAGYNEQFF.

This clone was found a few times. The rearrangement links TRBV9 to TRBJ1-5, with D unresolved. V was cut by 0 bases and J by 3 bases, with 10 bases left in between. CDR1 and CDR2 (germline): SGDLS, YYNGEE. The CDR3 spans 15 residues. The CDR3: CASSVEGGPNQPQHF. In DNA, the CDR3 is TGTGCCAGCAGCGTAGAAGGAGGGCCCAATCAGCCCCAGCATTTT.

This chain connects TRBV27 to TRBJ2-7; D gene uncertain. Germline V gene sequence: CDR1 MNHEY, CDR2 SMNVEV (reference sequence). The CDR3 runs 12 residues. The V end was cut by 4 bases, the J end by 3 bases, with 7 bases between. CDR3 nucleotide sequence: TGTGCCAGCAGTTCTACCGGCTACGAGCAGTACTTC. Protein: CASSSTGYEQYF.

The CDR3 region is CASSLGQLSYEQYF. CDR3 in DNA: TGTGCCAGCAGTCTGGGACAGCTCTCCTACGAGCAGTACTTC. The V gene is TRBV2, the J gene TRBJ2-7, with TRBD1 identical over 7 bases. Trimming at V came to 5 bases and at J to 0 bases, leaving 4 bases not matched to a gene. Germline-derived CDR1 and CDR2 are SNHLY and FYNNEI. This CDR3 has 14 amino acids.

This clone is a singleton in its sample. The chain joins TRBV10-3 to TRBJ1-4, with D possibly TRBD1 on 6 matching bases. The germline V and J ends were trimmed by 0 bases and 0 bases, with 14 bases remaining between them. The CDR3 spans 18 residues. CDR1 and CDR2 (germline): ENHRY, SYGVKD. CDR3 in amino acids: CAISESGQKLATNEKLFF. The CDR3 region has the DNA TGTGCCATCAGTGAGTCCGGACAGAAGCTTGCAACTAATGAAAAACTGTTTTTT.